These 3 T cell receptor beta chains were all obtained from the same sample, sequenced in a study of siplizumab effects on memory and regulatory T cells. Profiling relied on immunoSEQ multiplex PCR, and the TCRdb table lists in-frame clones only, not all of them. The data hold roughly 56,000 clones, with around 97% observed a single time. Input material: naive CD8+ T cells sorted from blood. The origin of the receptors is a human donor in good health.

The chain recombines TRBV27 with TRBJ2-1; D may correspond to TRBD1 or TRBD2 (5 bases each). This CDR3 is 14 amino acids long. Germline V gene lookup returns CDR1 MNHEY and CDR2 SMNVEV (reference sequence). Between the trimmed V and J ends, which lost 6 bases and 6 bases, there was a span of 15 bases. The CDR3 DNA follows: TGTGCCAGCAGCACTAGGGACGGATTCAATGAGCAGTTCTTC. Translation: CASSTRDGFNEQFF.

The genes are TRBV7-9 and TRBJ2-7; tentative D call: TRBD1 (5 bases). CDR3 length: 15 amino acids. Germline CDR1 SEHNR, CDR2 FQNEAQ (reference sequence). V gave up 2 bases and J gave up 6 bases, with 17 bases separating them. The CDR3 spells CASSLPNQGIPEQYF. The CDR3, as DNA: TGTGCCAGCAGCTTACCTAACCAGGGTATCCCCGAGCAGTACTTC.

Here the CDR3 reads CASSVREGYGYTF. Written as DNA, the CDR3 is TGTGCCAGCAGCGTCAGGGAGGGCTATGGCTACACCTTC. This chain joins TRBV11-3 and TRBJ1-2, with D possibly matching TRBD1 (5 bases). This CDR3 contains 13 residues. Per the germline V gene, CDR1 is SGHNT and CDR2 is YENEEA. Trimming stripped 5 bases from V and 4 bases from J, with 11 bases between.